Presented here are 8 T cell receptor beta chains from one specimen sequenced in a study of cytomegalovirus exposure and HLA in healthy donors. The PCR made use of 60 Vbeta and 13 Jbeta primers. Clones were sequenced by immunoSEQ multiplex PCR, and TCRdb holds only the in-frame ones, with some missing. This table holds 87,000 or so clones. The sample consisted of PBMCs. The receptors stem from a man over 45 in good health and CMV-seropositive.

This chain uses TRBV9 with TRBJ2-1; TRBD1 matches 11 bases. After removal of 1 base from V and 2 bases from J, the junction contained 8 bases not matched to a gene. This CDR3 is built from 18 residues. The V gene's germline CDR1 is SGDLS and CDR2 YYNGEE. Here the CDR3 DNA reads TGTGCCAGCAGCGTAACCCTGGGACAGGGGGGGGCCTACAATGAGCAGTTCTTC. This gives the protein CASSVTLGQGGAYNEQFF.

This rearrangement joins TRBV7-9 to TRBJ1-1; D may be TRBD1 (5 bases). The V gene lost 7 bases and the J gene lost 5 bases, with 17 bases spanning the gap. This CDR3 spans 14 amino acids. Germline V gene data show CDR1 as SEHNR and CDR2 as FQNEAQ (reference sequence). The CDR3 loop is CASTLSGFSTEAFF. DNA for the CDR3: TGTGCCAGCACCCTATCAGGGTTTTCTACTGAAGCTTTCTTT.

V gene TRBV6-5 combines with J gene TRBJ2-3; 8 bases are a match to TRBD2. Germline CDR1 MNHEY, CDR2 SVGAGI. V lost 6 bases, J lost 5 bases, and 7 bases stayed unmatched. The CDR3 covers 14 residues. The CDR3: CASSLGLAGDTQYF. The CDR3 nucleotides are TGTGCCAGCAGCCTCGGACTAGCAGGAGATACGCAGTATTTT.

V and J are TRBV30 and TRBJ1-3; D remains unclear. This CDR3 is built from 13 residues. Per germline, CDR1 GTSNPN and CDR2 SVGIG (reference sequence). The V end was cut by 5 bases, the J end by 0 bases, with 8 bases between. The CDR3 loop is CAWAEVSGNTIYF. CDR3 sequence (DNA): TGTGCCTGGGCAGAGGTCTCTGGAAACACCATATATTTT.

This chain uses TRBV7-8 with TRBJ1-2; a possible D gene is TRBD1 (6 bases). V lost 5 bases to trimming and J lost 1 base, with 11 bases between them. Germline lookup yields CDR1 SGHVS and CDR2 FQNEAQ. The CDR3 loop spans 14 amino acids. The CDR3 region has the DNA TGTGCCAGCAGCCCCCAACAGGGTAACTATGGCTACACCTTC. Protein: CASSPQQGNYGYTF.

The rearrangement joins TRBV19 to TRBJ1-4, with TRBD1 as a possible D gene (5 bases). Trimming left V 3 bases short and J 8 bases short, with 19 bases between. Looked up from germline, CDR1 is LNHDA and CDR2 is SQIVND (reference sequence). The CDR3 covers 16 residues. CDR3 protein: CASSISRAGKGEKLFF. CDR3 DNA: TGTGCCAGTAGTATTTCCCGCGCAGGGAAGGGAGAAAAACTGTTTTTT.

The chain carries TRBV5-1 and TRBJ1-2, with D perhaps matching TRBD1 (6 bases). Germline-derived CDR1 and CDR2 are SGHRS and YFSETQ. V was shortened by 0 bases and J by 4 bases, with 16 bases between the two germline ends. The CDR3 runs to 16 residues. The CDR3 region has the DNA TGCGCCAGCAGCTTGGCCACAGGGTTGGGCGGCTATGGCTACACCTTC. This gives the protein CASSLATGLGGYGYTF.

The V and J genes are TRBV7-3 and TRBJ2-1; 8 nucleotides agree with TRBD2. CDR1 SGHTA and CDR2 FQGTGA come from the germline V gene. This CDR3 region has 15 residues. With V trimmed by 3 bases and J by 4 bases, 5 bases remained unmatched. In nucleotides, the CDR3 is TGTGCCAGCAGCTTTCTTCCTAGCGGGTACAATGAGCAGTTCTTC. Amino acids: CASSFLPSGYNEQFF.